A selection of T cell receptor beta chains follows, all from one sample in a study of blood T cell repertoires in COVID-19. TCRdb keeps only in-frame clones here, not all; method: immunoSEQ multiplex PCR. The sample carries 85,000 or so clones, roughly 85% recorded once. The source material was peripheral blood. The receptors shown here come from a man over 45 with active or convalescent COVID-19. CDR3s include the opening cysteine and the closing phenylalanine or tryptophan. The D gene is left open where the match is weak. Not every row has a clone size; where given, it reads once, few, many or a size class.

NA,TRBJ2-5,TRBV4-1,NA,CASSQRKMDRQFQETQYF,TGCGCCAGCAGCCAACGCAAAATGGACAGACAATTCCAAGAGACCCAGTACTTC
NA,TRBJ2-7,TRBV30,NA,CAWRGGRDSYEQYF,TGTGCCTGGAGGGGGGGACGGGATTCCTACGAGCAGTACTTC
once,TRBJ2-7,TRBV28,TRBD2,CASSSPGGYPSYEQYF,TGTGCCAGCAGTTCCCCGGGGGGGTACCCCAGCTACGAGCAGTACTTC
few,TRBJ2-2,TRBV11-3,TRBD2,CASSPSSGRETGELFF,TGTGCCAGCAGCCCCTCTAGCGGGAGGGAAACCGGGGAGCTGTTTTTT
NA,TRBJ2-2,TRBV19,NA,CASSSRGSGELFF,TGTGCCAGTAGTAGCAGGGGTTCCGGGGAGCTGTTTTTT
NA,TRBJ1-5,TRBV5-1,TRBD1,CASSPGQGGNQPQHF,TGCGCCAGCAGCCCGGGACAGGGGGGCAATCAGCCCCAGCATTTT
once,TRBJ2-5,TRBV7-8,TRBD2,CASSLALAGVSRETQYF,TGTGCCAGCAGCTTAGCACTAGCGGGAGTATCACGCGAGACCCAGTACTTC
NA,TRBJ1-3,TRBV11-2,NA,CASTEWGGASGNTIYF,TGTGCCAGCACCGAATGGGGTGGGGCCTCTGGAAACACCATATATTTT
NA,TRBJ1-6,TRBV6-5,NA,CASSYGPNSPLHF,TGTGCCAGCAGTTACGGGCCTAATTCACCCCTCCACTTT
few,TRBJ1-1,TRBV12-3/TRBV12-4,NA,CASSATMNTEAFF,TGTGCCAGCAGCGCTACCATGAACACTGAAGCTTTCTTT
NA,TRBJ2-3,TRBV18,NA,CASSPPSLTDTQYF,TGTGCCAGCTCACCACCATCTCTCACAGATACGCAGTATTTT
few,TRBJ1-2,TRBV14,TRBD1,CASSQGTGPYGYTF,TGTGCCAGCAGCCAGGGGACAGGTCCCTATGGCTACACCTTC
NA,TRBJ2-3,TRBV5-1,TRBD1,CASSPLRTGRIDTQYF,TGCGCCAGCAGCCCCCTCCGGACAGGGAGAATCGATACGCAGTATTTT
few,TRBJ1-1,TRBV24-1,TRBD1,CATSDKGQGSFF,TGTGCCACCAGTGATAAGGGACAGGGGTCTTTCTTT
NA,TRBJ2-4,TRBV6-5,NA,CASSRTTSSQNIQYF,TGTGCCAGCAGTCGAACCACTAGTAGCCAAAACATTCAGTACTTC
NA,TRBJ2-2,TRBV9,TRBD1,CASSLQGYTGELFF,TGTGCCAGCAGCCTACAGGGGTACACCGGGGAGCTGTTTTTT
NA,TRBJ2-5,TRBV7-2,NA,CASSLGGSRSTETQYF,TGTGCCAGCAGCTTAGGAGGATCTCGTAGTACTGAGACCCAGTACTTC
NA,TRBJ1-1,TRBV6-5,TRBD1,CASERGLGTEAFF,TGTGCCAGCGAAAGGGGGCTTGGCACTGAAGCTTTCTTT
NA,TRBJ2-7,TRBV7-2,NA,CASSVQDFGEQYF,TGTGCCAGCAGCGTACAAGACTTCGGCGAGCAGTACTTC
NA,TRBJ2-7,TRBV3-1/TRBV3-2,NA,CASSQGLYYEQYF,TGTGCCAGCAGCCAAGGACTATACTACGAGCAGTACTTC
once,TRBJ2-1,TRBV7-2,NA,CASSSRVPGYGYNEQFF,TGTGCCAGCAGCTCTAGAGTCCCAGGGTACGGCTACAATGAGCAGTTCTTC
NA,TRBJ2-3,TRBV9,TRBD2,CASSGGLAGEWDTQYF,TGTGCCAGCAGCGGGGGACTAGCGGGGGAATGGGATACGCAGTATTTT
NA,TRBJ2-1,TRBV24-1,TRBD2,CATSEMSGGINEQFF,TGTGCCACCAGTGAAATGAGCGGGGGAATTAATGAGCAGTTCTTC
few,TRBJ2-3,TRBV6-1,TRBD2,CASSERTGGRGDTQYF,TGTGCCAGCAGTGAACGGACGGGAGGGCGGGGAGATACGCAGTATTTT
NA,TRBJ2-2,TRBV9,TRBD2,CASSPPGGAGGLSGELFF,TGTGCCAGCAGCCCCCCCGGAGGGGCGGGGGGGCTATCCGGGGAGCTGTTTTTT
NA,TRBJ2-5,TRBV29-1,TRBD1,CSVAGGWQETQYF,TGCAGCGTGGCAGGGGGTTGGCAAGAGACCCAGTACTTC
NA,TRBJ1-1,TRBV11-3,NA,CASSLAGYTEAFF,TGTGCCAGCAGCTTAGCGGGGTACACTGAAGCTTTCTTT
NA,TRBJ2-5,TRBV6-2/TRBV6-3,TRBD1,CASSYSYRGRIETQYF,TGTGCCAGCAGTTACTCCTACAGGGGGCGTATAGAGACCCAGTACTTC
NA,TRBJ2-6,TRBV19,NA,CASSRASGNGANVLTF,TGTGCCAGTAGTAGGGCGTCAGGGAATGGGGCCAACGTCCTGACTTTC
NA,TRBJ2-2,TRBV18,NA,CASSPLMLAGTGELFF,TGTGCCAGCTCACCATTGATGCTGGCAGGGACCGGGGAGCTGTTTTTT
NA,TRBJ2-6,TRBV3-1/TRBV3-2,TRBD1,CASSSRTGAGANVLTF,TGTGCCAGCAGCTCCCGGACAGGGGCTGGGGCCAACGTCCTGACTTTC
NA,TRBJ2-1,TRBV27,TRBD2,CASSPSLAVYNEQFF,TGTGCCAGCAGTCCCAGCCTAGCGGTTTACAATGAGCAGTTCTTC
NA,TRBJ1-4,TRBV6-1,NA,CASSEPRQGRVMGYNEKLFF,TGTGCCAGCAGTGAACCCCGTCAGGGAAGGGTAATGGGGTATAATGAAAAACTGTTTTTT
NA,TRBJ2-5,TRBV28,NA,CASSFLETQYF,TGTGCCAGCAGTTTTCTAGAGACCCAGTACTTC
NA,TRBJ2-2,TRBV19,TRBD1,CASSNGQGRAGELFF,TGTGCCAGTAGTAATGGACAGGGAAGAGCCGGGGAGCTGTTTTTT
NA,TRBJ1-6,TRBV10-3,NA,CAISEGIAPLHF,TGTGCCATCAGTGAGGGAATAGCGCCCCTCCACTTT
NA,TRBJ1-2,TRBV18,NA,CASSPPGSQERYTF,TGTGCCAGCTCACCACCGGGCTCCCAGGAACGCTACACCTTC
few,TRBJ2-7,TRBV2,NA,CASSEMQGDEQYF,TGTGCCAGCAGTGAAATGCAGGGTGACGAGCAGTACTTC
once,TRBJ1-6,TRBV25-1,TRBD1,CATRTGTRSPLHF,TGTGCCACAAGGACAGGGACGAGATCACCCCTCCACTTT
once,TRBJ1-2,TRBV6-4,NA,CASSAEADGSYGYTF,TGTGCCAGCAGTGCCGAGGCGGATGGGAGCTATGGCTACACCTTC
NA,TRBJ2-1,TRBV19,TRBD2,CASSGTSGGIGQDNEQFF,TGTGCCAGTAGCGGGACTAGCGGGGGTATTGGGCAGGACAATGAGCAGTTCTTC
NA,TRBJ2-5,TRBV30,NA,CAWSDKETQYF,TGTGCCTGGAGTGACAAAGAGACCCAGTACTTC
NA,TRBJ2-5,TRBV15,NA,CATSRDLGTRQETQYF,TGTGCCACCAGCAGAGATCTTGGGACACGCCAAGAGACCCAGTACTTC
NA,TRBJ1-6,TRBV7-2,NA,CASSLRGPNSPLHF,TGTGCCAGCAGCCTCCGCGGGCCTAATTCACCCCTCCACTTT
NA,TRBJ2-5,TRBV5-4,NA,CASSLDSKETQYF,TGTGCCAGCAGCTTGGATAGTAAAGAGACCCAGTACTTC
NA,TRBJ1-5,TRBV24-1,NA,CATSDVGGRNQPQHF,TGTGCCACCAGTGACGTTGGAGGTCGTAATCAGCCCCAGCATTTT
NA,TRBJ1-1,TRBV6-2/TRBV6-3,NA,CASSYSERRQVKTEAFF,TGTGCCAGCAGTTACTCGGAGAGACGCCAAGTGAAAACTGAAGCTTTCTTT
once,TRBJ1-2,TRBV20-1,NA,CSANEPYGYTF,TGCAGCGCGAACGAGCCCTATGGCTACACCTTC
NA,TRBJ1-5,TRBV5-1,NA,CASSLDSGEDQPQHF,TGCGCCAGCAGCTTGGATTCCGGGGAGGATCAGCCCCAGCATTTT
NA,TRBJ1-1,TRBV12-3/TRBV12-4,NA,CASSLVLGEAFF,TGTGCCAGCAGTTTAGTTCTAGGTGAAGCTTTCTTT
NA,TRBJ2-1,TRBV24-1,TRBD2,CATSDVVLAGVYEQFF,TGTGCCACCAGTGACGTGGTGCTAGCGGGAGTTTATGAGCAGTTCTTC
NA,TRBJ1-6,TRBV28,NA,CASSFSPYNSPLHF,TGTGCCAGCAGTTTTAGTCCTTATAATTCACCCCTCCACTTT
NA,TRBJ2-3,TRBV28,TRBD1,CASSPYGTGATDTQYF,TGTGCCAGCAGCCCGTATGGGACAGGGGCCACAGATACGCAGTATTTT
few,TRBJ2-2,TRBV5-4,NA,CASSLGAGNTGELFF,TGTGCCAGCAGCTTGGGGGCCGGGAACACCGGGGAGCTGTTTTTT
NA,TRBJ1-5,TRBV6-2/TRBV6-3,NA,CASSPSSRQSYSNQPQHF,TGTGCCAGCAGTCCCTCCTCCCGACAGTCCTATAGCAATCAGCCCCAGCATTTT
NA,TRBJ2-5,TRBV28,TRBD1,CASSSLQGWQETQYF,TGTGCCAGCAGTTCCTTACAGGGGTGGCAAGAGACCCAGTACTTC
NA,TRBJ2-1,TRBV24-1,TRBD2,CATSDRTSGSSYNEQFF,TGTGCCACCAGTGACCGGACTAGCGGTAGCTCCTACAATGAGCAGTTCTTC
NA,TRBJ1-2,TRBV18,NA,CASSPEAGGYGYTF,TGTGCCAGCTCACCAGAGGCGGGTGGCTATGGCTACACCTTC
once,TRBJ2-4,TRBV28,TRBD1,CASSTRTGLQNIQYF,TGTGCCAGCAGTACCCGGACAGGTCTCCAAAACATTCAGTACTTC
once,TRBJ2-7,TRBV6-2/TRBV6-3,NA,CASSLGSEQYF,TGTGCCAGCAGCCTCGGGTCCGAGCAGTACTTC